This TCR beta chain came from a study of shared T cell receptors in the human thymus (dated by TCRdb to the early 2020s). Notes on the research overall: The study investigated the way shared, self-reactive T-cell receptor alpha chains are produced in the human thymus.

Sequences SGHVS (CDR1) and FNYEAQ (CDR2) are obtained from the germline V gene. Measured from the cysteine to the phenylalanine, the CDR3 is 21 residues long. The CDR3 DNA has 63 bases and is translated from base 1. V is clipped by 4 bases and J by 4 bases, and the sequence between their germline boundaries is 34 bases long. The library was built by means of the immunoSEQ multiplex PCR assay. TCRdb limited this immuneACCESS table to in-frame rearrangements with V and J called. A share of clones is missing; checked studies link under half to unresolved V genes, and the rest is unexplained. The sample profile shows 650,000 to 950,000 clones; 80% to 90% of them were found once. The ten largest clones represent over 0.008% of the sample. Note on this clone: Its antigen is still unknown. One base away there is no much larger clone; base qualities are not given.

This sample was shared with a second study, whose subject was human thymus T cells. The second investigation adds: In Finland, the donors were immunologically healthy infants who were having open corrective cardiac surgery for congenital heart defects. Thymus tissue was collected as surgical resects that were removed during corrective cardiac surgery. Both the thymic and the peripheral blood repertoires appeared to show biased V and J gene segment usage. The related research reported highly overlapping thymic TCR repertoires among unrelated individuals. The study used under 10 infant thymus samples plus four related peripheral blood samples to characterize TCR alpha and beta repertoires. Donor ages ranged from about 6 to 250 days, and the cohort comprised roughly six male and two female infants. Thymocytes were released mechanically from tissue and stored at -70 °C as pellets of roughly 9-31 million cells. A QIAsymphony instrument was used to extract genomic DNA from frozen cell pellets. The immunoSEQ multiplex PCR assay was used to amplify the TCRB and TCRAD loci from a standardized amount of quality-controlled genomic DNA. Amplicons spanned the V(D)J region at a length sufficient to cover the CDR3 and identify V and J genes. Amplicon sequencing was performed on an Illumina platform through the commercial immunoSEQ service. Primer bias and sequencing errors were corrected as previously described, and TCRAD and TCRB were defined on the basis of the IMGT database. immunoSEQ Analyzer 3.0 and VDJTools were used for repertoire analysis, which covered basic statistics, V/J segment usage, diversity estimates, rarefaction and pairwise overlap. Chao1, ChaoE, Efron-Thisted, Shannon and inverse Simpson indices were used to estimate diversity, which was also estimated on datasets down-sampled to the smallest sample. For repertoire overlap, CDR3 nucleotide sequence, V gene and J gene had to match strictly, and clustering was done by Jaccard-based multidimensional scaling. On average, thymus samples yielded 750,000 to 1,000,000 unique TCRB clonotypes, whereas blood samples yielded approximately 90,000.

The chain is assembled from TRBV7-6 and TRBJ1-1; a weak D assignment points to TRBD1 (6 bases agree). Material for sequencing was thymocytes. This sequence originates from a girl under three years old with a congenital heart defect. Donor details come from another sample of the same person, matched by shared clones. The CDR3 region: CASSSRGQGVRGFVGGTEAFF. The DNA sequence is TGTGCCAGCAGCTCGAGAGGTCAGGGTGTGAGAGGGTTCGTAGGGGGCACTGAAGCTTTCTTT.